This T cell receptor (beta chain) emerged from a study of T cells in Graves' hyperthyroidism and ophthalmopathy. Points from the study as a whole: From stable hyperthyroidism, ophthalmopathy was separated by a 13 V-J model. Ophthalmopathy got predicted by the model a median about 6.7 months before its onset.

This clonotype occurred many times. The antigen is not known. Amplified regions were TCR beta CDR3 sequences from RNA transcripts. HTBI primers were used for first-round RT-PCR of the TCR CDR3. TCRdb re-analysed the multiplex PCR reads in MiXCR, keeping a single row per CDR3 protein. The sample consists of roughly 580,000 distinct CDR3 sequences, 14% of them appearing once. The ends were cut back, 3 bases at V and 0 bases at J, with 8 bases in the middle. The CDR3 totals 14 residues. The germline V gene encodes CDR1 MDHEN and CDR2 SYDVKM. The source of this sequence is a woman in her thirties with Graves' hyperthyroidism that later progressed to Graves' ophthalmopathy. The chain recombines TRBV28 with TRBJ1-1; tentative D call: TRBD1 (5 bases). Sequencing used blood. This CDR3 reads CASSFKDMNTEAFF. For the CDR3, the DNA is TGTGCCAGCAGTTTCAAGGACATGAACACTGAAGCTTTCTTT.